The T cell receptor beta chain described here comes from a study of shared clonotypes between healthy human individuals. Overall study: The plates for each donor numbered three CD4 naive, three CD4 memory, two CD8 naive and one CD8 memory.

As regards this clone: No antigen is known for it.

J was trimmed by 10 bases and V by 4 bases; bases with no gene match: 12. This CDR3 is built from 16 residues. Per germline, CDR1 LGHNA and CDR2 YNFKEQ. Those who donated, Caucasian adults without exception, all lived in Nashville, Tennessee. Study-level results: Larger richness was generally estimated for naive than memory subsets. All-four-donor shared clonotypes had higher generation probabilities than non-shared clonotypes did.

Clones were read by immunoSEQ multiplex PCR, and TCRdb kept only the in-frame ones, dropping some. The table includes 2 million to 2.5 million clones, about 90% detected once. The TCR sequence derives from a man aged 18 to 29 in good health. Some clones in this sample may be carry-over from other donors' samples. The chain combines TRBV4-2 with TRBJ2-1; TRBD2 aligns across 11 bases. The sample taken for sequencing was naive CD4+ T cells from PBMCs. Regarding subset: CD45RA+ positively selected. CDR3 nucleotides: TGTGCCAGCAGCCCTCAACTAGCGGGAGCCCCTCGGGAGCAGTTCTTC. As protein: CASSPQLAGAPREQFF.